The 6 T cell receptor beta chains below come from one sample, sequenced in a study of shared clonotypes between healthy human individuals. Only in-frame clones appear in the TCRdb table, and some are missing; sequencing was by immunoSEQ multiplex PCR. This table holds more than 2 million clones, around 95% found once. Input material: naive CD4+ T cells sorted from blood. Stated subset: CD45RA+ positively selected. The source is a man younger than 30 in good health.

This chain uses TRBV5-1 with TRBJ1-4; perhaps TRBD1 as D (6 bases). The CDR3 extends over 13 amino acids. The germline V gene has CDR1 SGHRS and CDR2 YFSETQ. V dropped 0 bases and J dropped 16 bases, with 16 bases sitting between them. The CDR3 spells CASSLEGPDRPFF. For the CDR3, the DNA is TGCGCCAGCAGCTTGGAGGGCCCTGACAGGCCGTTTTTT.

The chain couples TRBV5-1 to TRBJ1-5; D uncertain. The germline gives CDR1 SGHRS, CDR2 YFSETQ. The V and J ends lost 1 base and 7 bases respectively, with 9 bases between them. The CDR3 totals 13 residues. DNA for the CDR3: TGCGCCAGCAGCTTGTTAGCCGGACAGCCCCAGCATTTT. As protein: CASSLLAGQPQHF. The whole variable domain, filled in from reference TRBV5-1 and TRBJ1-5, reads KAGVTQTPRYLIKTRGQQVTLSCSPISGHRSVSWYQQTPGQGLQFLFEYFSETQRNKGNFPGRFSGRQFSNSRSEMNVSTLELGDSALYLCASSLLAGQPQHFGDGTRLSIL.

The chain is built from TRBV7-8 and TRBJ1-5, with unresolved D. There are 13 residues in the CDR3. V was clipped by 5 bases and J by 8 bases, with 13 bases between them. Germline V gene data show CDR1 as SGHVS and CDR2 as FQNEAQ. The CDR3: CASSTDAVEPQHF. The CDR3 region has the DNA TGTGCCAGCAGCACAGACGCGGTTGAGCCCCAGCATTTT.

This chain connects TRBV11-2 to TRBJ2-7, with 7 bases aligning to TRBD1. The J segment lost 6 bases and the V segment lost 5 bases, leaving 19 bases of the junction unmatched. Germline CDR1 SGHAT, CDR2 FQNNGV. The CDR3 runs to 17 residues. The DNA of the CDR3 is TGTGCCAGCAGCCCGGGGACAGTCCCCCGCCTGGGTGGCGAGCAGTACTTC. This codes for CASSPGTVPRLGGEQYF.

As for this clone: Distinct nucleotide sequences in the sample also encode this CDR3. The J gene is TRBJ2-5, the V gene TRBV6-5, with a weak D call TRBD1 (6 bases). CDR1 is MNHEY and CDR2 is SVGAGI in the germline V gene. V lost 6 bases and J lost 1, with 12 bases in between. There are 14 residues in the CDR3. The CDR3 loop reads CASRPGQLQETQYF. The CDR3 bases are TGTGCCAGCAGACCCGGACAGCTCCAAGAGACCCAGTACTTC.

The CDR3 DNA follows: TGTGCCAGTAGTGAGACTTGGCTCGGTGAAAAACTGTTTTTT. This encodes CASSETWLGEKLFF. The J gene is TRBJ1-4, the V gene TRBV19; D ambiguous. This CDR3 has 14 amino acids. The germline V gene has CDR1 LNHDA and CDR2 SQIVND (reference sequence). V was trimmed by 5 bases and J by 7 bases, leaving 14 bases between them.